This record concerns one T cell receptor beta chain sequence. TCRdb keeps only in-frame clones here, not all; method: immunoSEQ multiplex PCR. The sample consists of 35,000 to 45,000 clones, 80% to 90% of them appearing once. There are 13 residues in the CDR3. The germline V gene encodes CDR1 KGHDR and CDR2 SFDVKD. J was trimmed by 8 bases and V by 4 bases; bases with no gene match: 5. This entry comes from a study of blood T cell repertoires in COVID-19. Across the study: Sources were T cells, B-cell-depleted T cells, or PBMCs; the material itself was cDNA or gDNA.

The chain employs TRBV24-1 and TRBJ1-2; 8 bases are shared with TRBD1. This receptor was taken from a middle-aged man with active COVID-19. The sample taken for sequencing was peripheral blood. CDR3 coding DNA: TGTGCCACCAGTGAACCAGGGGGCCGCGGCTACACCTTC. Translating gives CATSEPGGRGYTF.